What follows are 14 T cell receptor beta chains derived from one specimen sequenced in a study of CD8 T cells in Susac syndrome (dated by TCRdb to between 2019 and 2020). Library creation used the immunoSEQ multiplex PCR assay. RNA was extracted using the RNeasy kit, and roughly 0.45 to 1 microgram was reverse transcribed with random hexamers. The public reads were quality trimmed at Q25 with fastp and then assembled into clones with MiXCR by TCRdb, keeping productive beta chains. Entries are consolidated by CDR3 protein sequence, retaining the most common genes and DNA. This sample is represented by about 250,000 distinct CDR3 sequences; around 93% of them were singletons. The top ten hold approximately 0.072% of the sample. Sequencing was performed on CD4+ T cells from PBMCs. The receptors here all came from a human donor with multiple sclerosis.

This clonotype was found once. The chain recombines TRBV3-1 with TRBJ2-3; no clear D gene. CDR1 and CDR2 from the germline V gene are LGHDT and YNNKEL (reference sequence). The germline V and J ends were trimmed by 1 base and 5 bases, with 10 bases remaining between them. This CDR3 comprises 14 residues. DNA of the CDR3: TGTGCCAGCAGCCAAGGCGGTAGCCTAGATACGCAGTATTTT. Translating it yields CASSQGGSLDTQYF.

The J gene is TRBJ1-2, the V gene TRBV6-1; no definite D call. Germline CDR1 and CDR2: MNHNS and SASEGT. The CDR3 extends over 14 amino acids. Trimming took 4 bases from V and 0 from J, leaving 9 bases between them. CDR3 sequence reads: CASSATQTNYGYTF. CDR3 nucleotides: TGTGCCAGCAGTGCGACTCAAACTAACTATGGCTACACCTTC.

The genes are TRBV5-1 and TRBJ2-2; D gene unclear. The germline CDR1 and CDR2 sequences are SGHRS and YFSETQ. This CDR3 is 15 amino acids long. Trimming took off 0 bases at V and 6 bases at J, with 12 bases between the two ends. The CDR3 coding sequence is TGCGCCAGCAGCTTGGTTGCAGGCCGGCCCGGGGAGCTGTTTTTT. It encodes CASSLVAGRPGELFF.

Written as DNA, the CDR3 is TGTGCCAGCAGAGGTTGGCCAAAAGAGACCCAGTACTTC. Translation: CASRGWPKETQYF. The chain has TRBV12-3 or TRBV12-4 and TRBJ2-5, with D uncertain. V lost 6 bases to trimming and J lost 3 bases, with 11 bases between them. This CDR3 is 13 amino acids long.

The V and J genes are TRBV20-1 and TRBJ2-7, with D possibly being TRBD1 or TRBD2 (5 bases each). The ends were cut back, 5 bases at V and 3 bases at J, with 14 bases in the middle. Germline CDR1 is DFQATT and CDR2 is SNEGSKA (reference sequence). The CDR3 runs to 13 residues. In DNA, the CDR3 is TGCAGTGCTCGGGACCCGGGCCTCTACGAGCAGTACTTC. This codes for CSARDPGLYEQYF.

This CDR3 is CASSQNPQLGGYTF. CDR3 sequence (DNA): TGTGCCAGCAGCCAAAACCCGCAACTGGGTGGCTACACCTTC. V is TRBV4-2 and J is TRBJ1-2; D not certain. V was shortened by 2 bases and J by 7 bases, with 14 bases between the two germline ends. The V gene's germline CDR1 is LGHNA and CDR2 YNFKEQ. CDR3 length: 14 residues.

The chain recombines TRBV7-2 with TRBJ1-4; D is possibly TRBD1 (6 bases). The CDR3 runs 14 residues. Germline V CDR1 and CDR2: SGHTA, FQGNSA. Trimming removed 1 base at V and 7 bases at J, with 10 bases between. The CDR3 DNA is TGTGCCAGCAGCTTAGAGGGGGGATCTGAAAAACTGTTTTTT. Its protein product is CASSLEGGSEKLFF.

This clonotype was counted a single time. This chain uses TRBV2 with TRBJ2-2; 9 positions match TRBD2. This CDR3 is built from 15 residues. V gave up 1 base and J gave up 6 bases; unmatched junction bases: 3. Germline V CDR1 and CDR2: SNHLY, FYNNEI. The CDR3 protein is CASSEGGLAAGELFF. The CDR3 region has the DNA TGTGCCAGCAGTGAAGGGGGACTAGCCGCCGGGGAGCTGTTTTTT.

V gene TRBV6-1 combines with J gene TRBJ2-7; tentative D call: TRBD1 (5 bases). The CDR3 covers 13 residues. Trimming removed 1 base from V and 6 bases from J, with 10 bases in between. From germline, CDR1 is MNHNS and CDR2 SASEGT. The CDR3 is CASSEGGLIEQYV. The CDR3 DNA reads TGTGCCAGCAGTGAAGGGGGCCTAATCGAGCAGTACGTC.

The CDR3 DNA follows: TGTGCCTGGAGTGTAGGGGGCTCTGGGGCCAACGTCCTGACTTTC. Protein: CAWSVGGSGANVLTF. The chain is built from TRBV30 and TRBJ2-6, with a weak D call TRBD1 (6 bases). This CDR3 has 15 amino acids. The germline gives CDR1 GTSNPN, CDR2 SVGIG (reference sequence). The ends were cut back, 0 bases at V and 0 bases at J, with 6 bases in the middle.

The chain carries TRBV20-1 and TRBJ2-1; 8 positions agree with TRBD2. The germline gives CDR1 DFQATT, CDR2 SNEGSKA (reference sequence). The length of the CDR3 is 15 residues. J lost 2 bases, V lost 1 base, and 4 bases had no gene match. CDR3 region: CSARGGGGPYNEQFF. DNA for the CDR3: TGCAGTGCTAGAGGTGGCGGGGGGCCCTACAATGAGCAGTTCTTC.

The V call is TRBV20-1, the J call TRBJ2-3; D perhaps matches TRBD1 (6 bases). Deletions cut 6 bases from V and 0 bases from J, with 16 bases between. The germline V gene encodes CDR1 DFQATT and CDR2 SNEGSKA (reference sequence). This CDR3 has 15 amino acids. CDR3 residues: CSAPDRSSSTDTQYF. The CDR3 DNA reads TGCAGTGCACCGGACAGATCTTCTAGCACAGATACGCAGTATTTT.

The chain has TRBV3-1 and TRBJ2-1; 7 bases match TRBD2. The CDR3 consists of 14 residues. Germline V lookup: CDR1 LGHDT, CDR2 YNNKEL (reference sequence). V dropped 3 bases and J dropped 6; count of bases not matched to a gene: 5. CDR3 in amino acids: CASSQFGGSNEQFF. The CDR3, as DNA: TGTGCCAGCAGCCAGTTCGGGGGGAGCAATGAGCAGTTCTTC.

The genes are TRBV2 and TRBJ1-2; no clear D gene. Trimming took off 4 bases at V and 4 bases at J, with 10 bases between the two ends. This CDR3 contains 13 residues. Germline CDR1 is SNHLY and CDR2 is FYNNEI. CDR3 sequence: CASSATPRYGYTF. The CDR3 DNA follows: TGTGCCAGCAGTGCGACCCCCCGCTATGGCTACACCTTC. The full variable domain, with the rest looked up from reference TRBV2 and TRBJ1-2, is EPEVTQTPSHQVTQMGQEVILRCVPISNHLYFYWYRQILGQKVEFLVSFYNNEISEKSEIFDDQFSVERPDGSNFTLKIRSTKLEDSAMYFCASSATPRYGYTFGSGTRLTVV.